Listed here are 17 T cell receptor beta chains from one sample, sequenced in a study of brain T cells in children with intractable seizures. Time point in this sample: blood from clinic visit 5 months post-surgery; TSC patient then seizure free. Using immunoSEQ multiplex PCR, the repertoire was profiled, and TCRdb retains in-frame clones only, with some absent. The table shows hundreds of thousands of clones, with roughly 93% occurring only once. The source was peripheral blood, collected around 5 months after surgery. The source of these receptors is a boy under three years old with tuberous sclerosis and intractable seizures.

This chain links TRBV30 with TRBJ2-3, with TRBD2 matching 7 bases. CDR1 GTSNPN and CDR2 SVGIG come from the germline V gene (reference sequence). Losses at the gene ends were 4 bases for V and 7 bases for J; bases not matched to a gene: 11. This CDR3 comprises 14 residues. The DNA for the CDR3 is TGTGCCTGGACTAGCGGCACCGGGGTGAATACGCAGTATTTT. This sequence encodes CAWTSGTGVNTQYF.

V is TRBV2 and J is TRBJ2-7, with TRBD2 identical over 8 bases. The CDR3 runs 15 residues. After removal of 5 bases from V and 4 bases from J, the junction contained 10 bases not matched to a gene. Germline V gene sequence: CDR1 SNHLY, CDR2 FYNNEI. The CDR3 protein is CASSYELAAAYEQYF. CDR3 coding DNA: TGTGCCAGCAGTTATGAACTAGCGGCAGCTTACGAGCAGTACTTC.

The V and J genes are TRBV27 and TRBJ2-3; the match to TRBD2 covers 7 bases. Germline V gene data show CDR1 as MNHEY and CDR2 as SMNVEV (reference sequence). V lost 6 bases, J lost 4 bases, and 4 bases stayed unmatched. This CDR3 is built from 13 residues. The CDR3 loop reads CASRAGWADTQYF. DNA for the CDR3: TGTGCCAGCAGAGCGGGATGGGCAGATACGCAGTATTTT.

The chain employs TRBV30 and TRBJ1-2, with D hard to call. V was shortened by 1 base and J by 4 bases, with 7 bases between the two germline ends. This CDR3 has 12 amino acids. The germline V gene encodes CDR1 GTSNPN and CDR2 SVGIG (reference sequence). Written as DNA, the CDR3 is TGTGCCTGGAGTGGGCAGGCCTATGGCTACACCTTC. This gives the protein CAWSGQAYGYTF.

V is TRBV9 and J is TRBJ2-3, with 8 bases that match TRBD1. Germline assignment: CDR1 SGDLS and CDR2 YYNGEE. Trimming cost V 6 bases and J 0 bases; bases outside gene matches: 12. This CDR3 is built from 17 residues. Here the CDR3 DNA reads TGTGCCAGCACGGGGACTGACAGGGGAGTTAGCACAGATACGCAGTATTTT. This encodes CASTGTDRGVSTDTQYF.

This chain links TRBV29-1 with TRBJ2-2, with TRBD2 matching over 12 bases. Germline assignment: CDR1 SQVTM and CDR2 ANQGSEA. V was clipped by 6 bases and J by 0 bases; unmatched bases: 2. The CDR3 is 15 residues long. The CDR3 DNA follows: TGCAGCGTCACTAGCGGGAGGACGAACACCGGGGAGCTGTTTTTT. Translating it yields CSVTSGRTNTGELFF.

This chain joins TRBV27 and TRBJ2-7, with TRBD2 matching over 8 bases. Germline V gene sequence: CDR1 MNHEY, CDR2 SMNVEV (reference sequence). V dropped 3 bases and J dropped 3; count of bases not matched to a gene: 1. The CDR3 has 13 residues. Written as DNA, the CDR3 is TGTGCCAGCAGTTTTACTAGCGGCTACGAGCAGTACTTC. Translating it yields CASSFTSGYEQYF.

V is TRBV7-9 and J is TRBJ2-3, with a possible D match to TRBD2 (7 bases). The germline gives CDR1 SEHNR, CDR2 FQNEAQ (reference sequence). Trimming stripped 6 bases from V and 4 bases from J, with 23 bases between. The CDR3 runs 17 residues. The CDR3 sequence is CASSTTSGTKHPDTQYF. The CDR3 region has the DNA TGTGCCAGCAGTACAACCAGCGGGACAAAACACCCAGATACGCAGTATTTT.

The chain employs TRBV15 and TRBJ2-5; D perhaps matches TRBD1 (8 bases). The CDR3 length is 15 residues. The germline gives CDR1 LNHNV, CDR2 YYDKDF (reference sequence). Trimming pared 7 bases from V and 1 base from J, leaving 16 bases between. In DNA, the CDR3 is TGTGCCACCATTCTGGACAGGGAGGGCCAAGAGACCCAGTACTTC. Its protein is CATILDREGQETQYF.

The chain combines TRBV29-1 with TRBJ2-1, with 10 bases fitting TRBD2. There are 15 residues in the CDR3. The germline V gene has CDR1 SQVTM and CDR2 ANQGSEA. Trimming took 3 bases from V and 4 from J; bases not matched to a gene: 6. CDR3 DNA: TGCAGCGTTGAGGTAGCGGGGGGAGGATACAATGAGCAGTTCTTC. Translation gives CSVEVAGGGYNEQFF.

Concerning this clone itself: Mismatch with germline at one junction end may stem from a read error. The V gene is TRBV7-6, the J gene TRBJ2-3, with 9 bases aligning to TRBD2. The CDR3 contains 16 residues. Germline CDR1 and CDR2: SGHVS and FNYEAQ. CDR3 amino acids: CASSLEAGGSTYTQYF. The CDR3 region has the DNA TGTGCCAGCAGCTTGGAAGCGGGGGGATCCACATATACGCAGTATTTT.

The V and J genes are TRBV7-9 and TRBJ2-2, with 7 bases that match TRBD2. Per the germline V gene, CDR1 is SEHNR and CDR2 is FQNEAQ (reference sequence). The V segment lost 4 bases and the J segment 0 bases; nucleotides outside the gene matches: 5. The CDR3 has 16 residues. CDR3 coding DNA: TGTGCCAGCAGCTCTAGCGGCCGTACGAACACCGGGGAGCTGTTTTTT. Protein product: CASSSSGRTNTGELFF.

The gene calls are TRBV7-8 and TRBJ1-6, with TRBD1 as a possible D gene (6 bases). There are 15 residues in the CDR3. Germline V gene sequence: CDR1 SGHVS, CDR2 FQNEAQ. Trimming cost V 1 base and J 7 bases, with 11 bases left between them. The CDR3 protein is CASSLDRARNSPLHF. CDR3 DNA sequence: TGTGCCAGCAGCTTAGACAGGGCCAGGAATTCACCCCTCCACTTT.

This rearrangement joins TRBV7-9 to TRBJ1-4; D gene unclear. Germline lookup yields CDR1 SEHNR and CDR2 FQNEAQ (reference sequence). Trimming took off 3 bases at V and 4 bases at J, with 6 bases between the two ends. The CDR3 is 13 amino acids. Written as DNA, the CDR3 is TGTGCCAGCAGCTTTGGGCTTAATGAAAAACTGTTTTTT. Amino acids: CASSFGLNEKLFF.

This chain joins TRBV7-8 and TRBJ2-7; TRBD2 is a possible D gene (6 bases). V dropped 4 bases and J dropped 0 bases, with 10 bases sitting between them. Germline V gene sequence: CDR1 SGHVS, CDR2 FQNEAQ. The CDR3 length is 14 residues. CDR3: CASSCGTASYEQYF. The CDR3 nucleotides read TGTGCCAGCAGCTGCGGGACTGCCTCCTACGAGCAGTACTTC.

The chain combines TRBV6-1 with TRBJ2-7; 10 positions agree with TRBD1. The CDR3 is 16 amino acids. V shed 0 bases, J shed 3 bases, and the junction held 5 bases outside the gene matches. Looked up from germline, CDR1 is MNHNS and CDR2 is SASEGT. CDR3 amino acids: CASSEADRGVSYEQYF. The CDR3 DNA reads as TGTGCCAGCAGTGAAGCGGACAGGGGGGTTAGCTACGAGCAGTACTTC.

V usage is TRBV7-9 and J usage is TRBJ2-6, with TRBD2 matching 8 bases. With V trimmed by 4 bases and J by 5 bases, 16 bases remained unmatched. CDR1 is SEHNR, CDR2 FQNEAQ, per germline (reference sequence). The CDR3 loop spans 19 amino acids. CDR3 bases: TGTGCCAGCAGCTCCCGGGGGAGCGGGAGTGTGAGGAGGGCCAACGTCCTGACTTTC. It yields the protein CASSSRGSGSVRRANVLTF.